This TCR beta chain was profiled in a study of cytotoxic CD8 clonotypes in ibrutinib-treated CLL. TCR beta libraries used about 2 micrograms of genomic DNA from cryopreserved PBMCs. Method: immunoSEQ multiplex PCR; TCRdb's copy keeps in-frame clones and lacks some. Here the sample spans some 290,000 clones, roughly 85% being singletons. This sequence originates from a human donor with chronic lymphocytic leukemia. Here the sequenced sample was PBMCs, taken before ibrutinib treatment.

DNA of the CDR3: TGTGCCAGCAGCTTGGGGACCTTCGATGGCTACACCTTC. It specifies CASSLGTFDGYTF. The V call is TRBV11-2, the J call TRBJ1-2; possibly TRBD1 for D (5 bases). The CDR3 runs to 13 residues. Between the trimmed V and J ends, which lost 3 bases and 6 bases, there was a span of 11 bases. CDR1 and CDR2 from the germline V gene are SGHAT and FQNNGV.